The sequence of this T cell receptor (beta chain) was determined in a study of blood T cell repertoires in COVID-19. Study details: Donors in the United States, Italy and Spain gave samples during acute or convalescent COVID-19. In each case, the material was cDNA or gDNA derived from T cells, B-cell-depleted T cells, or PBMCs.

This clone was counted once. As handled by the study authors: Counts of nucleated cells, estimated from reference gene primer amplification, were obtained. Libraries were prepared by immunoSEQ multiplex PCR; TCRdb keeps only in-frame clonotypes and omits some of them. That table furnishes V, J and clone size, whereas the DNA furnished D and trimming. The data contain roughly 270,000 clones, 85% of them singletons. Germline values: CDR1 SGHRS, CDR2 YFSETQ. This CDR3 has 15 residues. V gave up 5 bases and J gave up 3 bases, with 12 bases separating them. Donors were grouped by their self-reported clinical history.

Sequenced material: PBMCs or T cells enriched from blood (not recorded which). The receptor's source is a woman in her 50s who had recovered from COVID-19. V is TRBV5-1 and J is TRBJ1-6; D ambiguous. The DNA for the CDR3 is TGCGCCAGCAGGCGGTCGGAGAGCTATAATTCACCCCTCCACTTT. Translated, it gives CASRRSESYNSPLHF.